This T cell receptor (beta chain) was profiled in a study of Ad26.COV2.S vaccination and SARS-CoV-2 variants. Study observations and caveats: Measurement of non-spike TCR breadth gave similar results in vaccine and placebo recipients.

This CDR3 region has 15 residues. Germline CDR1 and CDR2: SGDLS and YYNGEE. Between the trimmed V and J ends, which lost 0 bases and 1 base, there was a span of 5 bases. Sequenced by immunoSEQ multiplex PCR; TCRdb stores in-frame clones only, minus some. The profile shows some 420,000 clones, around 89% of them singletons. Concerning this clone itself: Its target is unknown.

Treatment indicated: around 19 received Ad26.COV2.S at low or high dose, single or two shots; 5 received placebo; per-sample allocation not given. Samples came from day 63 after the first vaccine or placebo injection. Material: peripheral blood, obtained in a trial of Ad26.COV2.S vaccine versus placebo. The clonotype originates from a person aged 18-65 years who received the Ad26.COV2.S COVID-19 vaccine or a placebo. The chain joins TRBV9 to TRBJ2-6; D gene ambiguous. CDR3 nucleotides: TGTGCCAGCAGCGTAGCAGTATCTGGGGCCAACGTCCTGACTTTC. This sequence encodes CASSVAVSGANVLTF.